These 4 T cell receptor beta chains share one sample of origin, sequenced in a study of cytomegalovirus exposure and HLA in healthy donors. Primers: 60 Vbeta forward and 13 Jbeta reverse. This table comes from immunoSEQ multiplex PCR, and its TCRdb copy is limited to in-frame clones, with some not included. The sample contains more than 150,000 clones, 82% of which appear only once. Specimen: PBMCs. The receptors shown here come from a man aged 40-50 years in good health and CMV-seronegative.

This clone has a single count. This rearrangement joins TRBV4-2 to TRBJ2-3, with a tentative D call TRBD2 (5 bases). There are 15 residues in the CDR3. V dropped 0 bases and J dropped 6 bases, with 13 bases sitting between them. The germline V gene has CDR1 LGHNA and CDR2 YNFKEQ. The CDR3 sequence: CASSQEPLEADTQYF. The CDR3 DNA follows: TGTGCCAGCAGCCAAGAGCCACTAGAAGCGGATACGCAGTATTTT.

The chain recombines TRBV28 with TRBJ1-2; tentative D call: TRBD1 (5 bases). The CDR3 is made up of 12 amino acids. Germline loops: CDR1 MDHEN, CDR2 SYDVKM. Trimming cost V 6 bases and J 4 bases, with 9 bases left between them. The CDR3 region is CASSPRAYGYTF. CDR3 coding DNA: TGTGCCAGCAGCCCCAGGGCCTATGGCTACACCTTC.

The chain couples TRBV30 to TRBJ2-7; 7 bases map to TRBD1. V shed 1 base and J 1 base; nucleotides not matched to a gene: 1. Germline assignment: CDR1 GTSNPN and CDR2 SVGIG (reference sequence). The CDR3 is 13 residues long. CDR3 bases: TGTGCCTGGAGTGGGGGACAGTCCTACGAGCAGTACTTC. Protein: CAWSGGQSYEQYF.

This clone was seen more than once but under ten times. V and J are TRBV29-1 and TRBJ2-5; D possibly corresponds to TRBD1 (8 bases). This CDR3 is built from 15 residues. Trimming took off 6 bases at V and 5 bases at J, with 22 bases between the two ends. The germline V gene encodes CDR1 SQVTM and CDR2 ANQGSEA. CDR3 loop: CSVYTSQGGMETQYF. CDR3 bases: TGCAGCGTCTACACGTCACAGGGGGGGATGGAGACCCAGTACTTC.